This TCR beta chain is drawn from a study of graft-versus-host responses after intestinal transplantation. Study overall: Once they had received anti-thymocyte globulin induction, all recipients took tacrolimus and steroids for around 3 years.

The protocol was immunoSEQ multiplex PCR, while the TCRdb copy is restricted to in-frame clones and leaves out a portion. In the table there are more than 80,000 clones, roughly 80% of which are singletons. On this clone: Its antigen is currently unknown.

Germline V gives CDR1 MNHEY, CDR2 SMNVEV (reference sequence). The CDR3 runs to 12 residues. V was pared by 5 bases and J by 8 bases, with 10 bases between. Whole-study findings and limits: In recipient marrow, GvH clones were found, and some appeared first in ileum or blood. Allografts carried high graft-versus-host to host-versus-graft clonal ratios in patients having graft-donor T cell macrochimerism.

The TCR comes from a human donor who received an intestinal transplant. The chain employs TRBV27 and TRBJ2-1; the D is unclear. The sequenced sample was unstimulated CD8+ T cells sorted from spleen or lymph node cells, obtained before intestinal transplant. The CDR3 DNA reads as TGTGCCAGCAGTCCTCCGTCGGATGAGCAGTTCTTC. Translated, it gives CASSPPSDEQFF.